This T cell receptor (beta chain) stems from a study of human versus mouse CDR3 diversity and MHC coevolution. General study points: Human CDR3s averaged more deletions and insertions than mouse CDR3s. Clonal inequality was lowest in most of the three human donors.

V shed 6 bases, J shed 7 bases, and the junction held 7 bases outside the gene matches. CDR3 length: 16 amino acids. Germline CDR1 is LNHDA and CDR2 is SQIVND (reference sequence). Cells were CD45RO-negative CD62L-positive naive CD4 T cells sorted from PBMCs. TCRdb keeps only in-frame clones here, not all; method: immunoSEQ multiplex PCR. The table shows some 82,000 clones, with 90% to 95% occurring only once. In regard to this clone: What it binds is not known.

This clonotype was obtained from a person between 25 and 69 years old in good health. The chain uses TRBV19 and TRBJ2-2; 14 bases agree with TRBD2. The sequencing input was naive CD4+ T cells from blood. Subset indicated: CD45RO-negative CD62L-positive naive CD4 T cells. This chain's CDR3 is CASRSGTSGSIGELFF. CDR3 in DNA: TGTGCCAGTAGATCTGGGACTAGCGGGAGTATCGGGGAGCTGTTTTTT.